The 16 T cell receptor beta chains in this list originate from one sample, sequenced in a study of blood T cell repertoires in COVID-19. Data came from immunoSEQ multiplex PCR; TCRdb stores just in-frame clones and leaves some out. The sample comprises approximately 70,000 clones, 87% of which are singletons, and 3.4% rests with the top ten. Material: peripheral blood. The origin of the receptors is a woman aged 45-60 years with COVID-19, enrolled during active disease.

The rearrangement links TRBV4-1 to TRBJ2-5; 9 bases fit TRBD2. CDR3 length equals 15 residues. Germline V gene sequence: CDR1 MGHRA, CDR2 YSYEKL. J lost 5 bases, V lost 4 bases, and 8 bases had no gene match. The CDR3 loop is CASSPGLAGGETQYF. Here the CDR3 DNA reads TGCGCCAGCAGCCCGGGACTAGCAGGAGGGGAGACCCAGTACTTC.

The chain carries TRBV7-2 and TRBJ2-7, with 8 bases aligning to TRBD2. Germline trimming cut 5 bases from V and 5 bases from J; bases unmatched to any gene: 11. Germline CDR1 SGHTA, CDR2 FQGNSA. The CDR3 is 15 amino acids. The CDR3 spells CASSQARTSRDEQYF. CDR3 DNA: TGTGCCAGCAGCCAAGCTCGGACTAGCCGGGACGAGCAGTACTTC. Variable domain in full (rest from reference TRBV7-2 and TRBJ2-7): GAGVSQSPSNKVTEKGKDVELRCDPISGHTALYWYRQSLGQGLEFLIYFQGNSAPDKSGLPSDRFSAERTGGSVSTLTIQRTQQEDSAVYLCASSQARTSRDEQYFGPGTRLTVT.

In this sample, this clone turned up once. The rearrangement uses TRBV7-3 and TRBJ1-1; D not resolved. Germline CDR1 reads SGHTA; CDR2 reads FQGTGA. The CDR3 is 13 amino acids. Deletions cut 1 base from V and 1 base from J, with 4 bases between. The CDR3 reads CASSLNGNTEAFF. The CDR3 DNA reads TGTGCCAGCAGCTTAAACGGGAACACTGAAGCTTTCTTT.

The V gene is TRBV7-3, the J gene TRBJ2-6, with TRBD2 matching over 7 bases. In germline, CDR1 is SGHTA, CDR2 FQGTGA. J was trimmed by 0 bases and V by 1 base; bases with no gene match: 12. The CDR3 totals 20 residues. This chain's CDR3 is CASSLRGRATVGSGANVLTF. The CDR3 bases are TGTGCCAGCAGCTTAAGGGGGAGGGCCACAGTGGGCTCTGGGGCCAACGTCCTGACTTTC.

This chain's CDR3 is CASSQGTSGSFNEQFF. The DNA of the CDR3 is TGTGCCAGCAGCCAGGGGACTAGCGGGAGTTTCAATGAGCAGTTCTTC. The rearrangement links TRBV3-1 (or the pseudogene TRBV3-2) to TRBJ2-1, with 14 bases identical to TRBD2. The CDR3 has 16 amino acids. Trimming removed 3 bases from V and 6 bases from J; junction bases left unmatched: 4. The germline V gene has CDR1 LGHDT and CDR2 YNNKEL (reference sequence).

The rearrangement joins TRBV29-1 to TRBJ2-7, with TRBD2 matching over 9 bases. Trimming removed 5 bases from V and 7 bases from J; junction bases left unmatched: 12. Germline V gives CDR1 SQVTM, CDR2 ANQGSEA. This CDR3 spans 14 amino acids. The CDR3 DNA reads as TGCAGCGTTAGTCTCGCGGGAGGGCCCGGGGAGCAGTACTTC. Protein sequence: CSVSLAGGPGEQYF.

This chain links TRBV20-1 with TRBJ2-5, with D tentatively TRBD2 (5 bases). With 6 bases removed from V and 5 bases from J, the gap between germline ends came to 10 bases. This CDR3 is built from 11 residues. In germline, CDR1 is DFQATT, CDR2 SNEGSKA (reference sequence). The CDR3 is CSALEGETQYF. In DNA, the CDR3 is TGCAGTGCCCTAGAGGGCGAGACCCAGTACTTC.

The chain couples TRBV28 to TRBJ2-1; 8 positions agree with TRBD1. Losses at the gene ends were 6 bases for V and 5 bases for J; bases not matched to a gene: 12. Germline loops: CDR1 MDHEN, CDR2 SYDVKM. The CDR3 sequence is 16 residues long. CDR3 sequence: CASRISDRAPDNEQFF. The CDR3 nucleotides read TGTGCCAGCAGAATTTCGGACAGGGCGCCTGACAATGAGCAGTTCTTC.

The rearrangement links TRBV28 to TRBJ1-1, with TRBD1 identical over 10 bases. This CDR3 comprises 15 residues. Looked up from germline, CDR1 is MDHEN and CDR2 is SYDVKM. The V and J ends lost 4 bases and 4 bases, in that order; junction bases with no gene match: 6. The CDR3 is CASSWGDRGATEAFF. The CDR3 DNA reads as TGTGCCAGCAGTTGGGGGGACAGGGGTGCCACTGAAGCTTTCTTT.

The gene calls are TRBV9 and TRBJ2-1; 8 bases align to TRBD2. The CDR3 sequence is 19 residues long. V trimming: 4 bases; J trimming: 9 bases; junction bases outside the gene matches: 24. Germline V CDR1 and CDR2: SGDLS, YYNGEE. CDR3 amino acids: CASSPVGHQGLGRPAEQFF. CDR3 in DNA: TGTGCCAGCAGCCCCGTAGGGCATCAGGGACTAGGACGTCCCGCTGAGCAGTTCTTC.

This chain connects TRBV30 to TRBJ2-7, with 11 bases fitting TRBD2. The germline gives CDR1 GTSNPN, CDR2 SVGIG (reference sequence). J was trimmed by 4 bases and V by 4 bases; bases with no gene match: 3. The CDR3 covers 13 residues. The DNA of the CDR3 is TGTGCCTGGACCCGGACTAGCGGGTACGAGCAGTACTTC. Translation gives CAWTRTSGYEQYF.

CDR3 in DNA: TGCGCCAGCAGCCAAGAGCGGAAACTGTTTTTT. This sequence encodes CASSQERKLFF. The chain links TRBV4-1 to TRBJ1-4; D is uncertain. Germline-derived CDR1 and CDR2 are MGHRA and YSYEKL. The CDR3 is 11 residues long. With 0 bases removed from V and 11 bases from J, the gap between germline ends came to 4 bases.

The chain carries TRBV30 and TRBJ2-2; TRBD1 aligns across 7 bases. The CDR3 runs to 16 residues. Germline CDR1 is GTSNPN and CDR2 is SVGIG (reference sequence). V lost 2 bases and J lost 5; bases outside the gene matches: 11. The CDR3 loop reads CAWSRTKGAETGELFF. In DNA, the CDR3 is TGTGCCTGGAGTCGCACGAAGGGGGCTGAAACCGGGGAGCTGTTTTTT.

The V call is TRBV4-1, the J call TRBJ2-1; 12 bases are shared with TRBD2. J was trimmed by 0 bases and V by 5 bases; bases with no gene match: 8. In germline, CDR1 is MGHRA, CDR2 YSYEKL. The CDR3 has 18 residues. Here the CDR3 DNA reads TGCGCCAGCAGCGCTCGACTAGCGGGAGCCGTCTCCTACAATGAGCAGTTCTTC. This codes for CASSARLAGAVSYNEQFF.

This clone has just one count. The DNA for the CDR3 is TGTGCCTGGAGGACACAGCCTCCTTCCTATTCACCCCTCCACTTT. This gives the protein CAWRTQPPSYSPLHF. This chain connects TRBV30 to TRBJ1-6; D unresolved. Trimming left V 3 bases short and J 8 bases short, with 17 bases between. This CDR3 contains 15 residues. Germline V gene lookup returns CDR1 GTSNPN and CDR2 SVGIG (reference sequence).

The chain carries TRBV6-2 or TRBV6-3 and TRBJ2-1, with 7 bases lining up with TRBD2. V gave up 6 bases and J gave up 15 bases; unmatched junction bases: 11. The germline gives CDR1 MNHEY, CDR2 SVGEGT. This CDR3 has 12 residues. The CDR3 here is CASSPTWGGRFF. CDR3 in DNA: TGTGCCAGCAGCCCTACCTGGGGGGGTCGGTTCTTC.